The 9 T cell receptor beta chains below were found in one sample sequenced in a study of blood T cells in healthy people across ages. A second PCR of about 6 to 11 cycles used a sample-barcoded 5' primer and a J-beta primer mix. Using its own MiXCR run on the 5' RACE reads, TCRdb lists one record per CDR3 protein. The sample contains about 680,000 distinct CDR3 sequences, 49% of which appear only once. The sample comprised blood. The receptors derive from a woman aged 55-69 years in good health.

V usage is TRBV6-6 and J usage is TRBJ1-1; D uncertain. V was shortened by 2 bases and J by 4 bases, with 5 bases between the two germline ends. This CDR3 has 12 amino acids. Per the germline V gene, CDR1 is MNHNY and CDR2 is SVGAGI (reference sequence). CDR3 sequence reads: CASSYLATEAFF. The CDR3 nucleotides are TGTGCCAGCAGTTACCTAGCCACTGAAGCTTTCTTT.

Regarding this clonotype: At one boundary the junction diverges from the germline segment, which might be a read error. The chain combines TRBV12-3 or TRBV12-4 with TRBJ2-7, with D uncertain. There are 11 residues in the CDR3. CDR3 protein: CVSSFGYEQYF. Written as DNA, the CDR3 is TGTGTCAGCAGTTTCGGTTACGAGCAGTACTTC.

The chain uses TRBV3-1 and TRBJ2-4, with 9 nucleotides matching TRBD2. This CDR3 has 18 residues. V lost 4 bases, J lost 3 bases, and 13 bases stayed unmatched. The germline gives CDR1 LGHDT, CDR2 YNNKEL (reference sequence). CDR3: CASSPRRASGRNKNIQYF. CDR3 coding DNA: TGTGCCAGCAGCCCCCGAAGGGCGAGCGGGAGGAACAAAAACATTCAGTACTTC.

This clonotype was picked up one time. The CDR3 loop reads CASNQTSGRGGEQYF. For the CDR3, the DNA is TGTGCCAGCAACCAGACTAGCGGGAGGGGAGGCGAGCAGTACTTC. This chain uses TRBV28 with TRBJ2-7, with 14 bases matching TRBD2. Germline CDR1 is MDHEN and CDR2 is SYDVKM. The J segment lost 6 bases and the V segment lost 7 bases, leaving 8 bases of the junction unmatched. This CDR3 is built from 15 residues.

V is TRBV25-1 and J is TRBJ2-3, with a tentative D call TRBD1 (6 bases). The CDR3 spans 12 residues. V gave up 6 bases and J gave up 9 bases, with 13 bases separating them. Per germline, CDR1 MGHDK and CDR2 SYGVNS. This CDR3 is CASRDGQRTQYF. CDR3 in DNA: TGTGCCAGCAGGGACGGACAGAGGACGCAGTATTTT.

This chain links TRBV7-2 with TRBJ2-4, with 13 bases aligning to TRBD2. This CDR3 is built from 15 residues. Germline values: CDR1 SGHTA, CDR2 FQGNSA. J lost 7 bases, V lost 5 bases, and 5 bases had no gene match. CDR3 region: CASSRGLAGENIQYF. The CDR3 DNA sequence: TGTGCCAGCAGCCGAGGACTAGCGGGAGAGAACATTCAGTACTTC.

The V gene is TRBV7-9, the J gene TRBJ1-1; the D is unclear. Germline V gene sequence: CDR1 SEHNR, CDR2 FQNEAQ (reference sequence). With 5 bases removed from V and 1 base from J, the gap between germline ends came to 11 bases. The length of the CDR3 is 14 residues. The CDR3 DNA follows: TGTGCCAGCAGCCGCGTTTTAGAGAACACTGAAGCTTTCTTT. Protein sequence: CASSRVLENTEAFF.

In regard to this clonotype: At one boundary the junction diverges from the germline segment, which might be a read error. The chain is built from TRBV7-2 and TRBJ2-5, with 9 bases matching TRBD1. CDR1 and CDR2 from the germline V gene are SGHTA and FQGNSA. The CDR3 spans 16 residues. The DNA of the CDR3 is TGTGCCAACAGCTCACGACAGGGGGGTACAGGGGAGACCCAGTACTTC. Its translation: CANSSRQGGTGETQYF.

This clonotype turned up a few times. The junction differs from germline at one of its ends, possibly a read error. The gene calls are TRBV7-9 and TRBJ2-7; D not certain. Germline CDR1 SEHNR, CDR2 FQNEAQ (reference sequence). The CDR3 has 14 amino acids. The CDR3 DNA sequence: TGTGCCAGCAGCCCCAATCTAGGGAATTACGGGCAGTACTTC. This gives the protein CASSPNLGNYGQYF.